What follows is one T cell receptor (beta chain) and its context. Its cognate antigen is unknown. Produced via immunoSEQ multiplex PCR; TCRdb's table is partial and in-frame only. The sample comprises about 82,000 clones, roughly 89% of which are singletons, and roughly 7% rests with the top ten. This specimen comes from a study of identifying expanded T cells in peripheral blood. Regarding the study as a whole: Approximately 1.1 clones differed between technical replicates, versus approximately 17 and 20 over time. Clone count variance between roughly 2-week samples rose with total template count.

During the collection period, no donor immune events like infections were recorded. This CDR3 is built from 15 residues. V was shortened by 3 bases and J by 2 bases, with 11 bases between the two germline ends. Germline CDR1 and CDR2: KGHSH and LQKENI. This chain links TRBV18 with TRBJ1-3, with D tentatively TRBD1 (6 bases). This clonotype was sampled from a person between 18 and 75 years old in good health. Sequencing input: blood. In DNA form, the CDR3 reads TGTGCCAGCTCACCGCAGGGGTTCGCTGGAAACACCATATATTTT. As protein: CASSPQGFAGNTIYF. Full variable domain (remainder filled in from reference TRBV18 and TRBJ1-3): NAGVMQNPRHLVRRRGQEARLRCSPMKGHSHVYWYRQLPEEGLKFMVYLQKENIIDESGMPKERFSAEFPKEGPSILRIQQVVRGDSAAYFCASSPQGFAGNTIYFGEGSWLTVV.